This TCR beta chain was retrieved from a study of T cell repertoires in aging, cancer and after chemotherapy. CDR1 and CDR2 (germline): LNHDA, SQIVND (reference sequence). The V end was cut by 3 bases, the J end by 3 bases, with 14 bases between. The CDR3 extends over 16 amino acids. TRB rearrangements spanning V, D and J were amplified using mixed TRB-A/B primers. MiXCR was run by TCRdb on the multiplex PCR reads, yielding one entry per CDR3 protein. The repertoire holds 9,500 to 12,000 distinct CDR3 sequences, with roughly 39% as singletons. Amplification of TCR beta used genomic DNA extracted from peripheral blood.

This receptor was identified in a human donor in good health. The specimen was blood. The V call is TRBV19, the J call TRBJ1-4; unclear D gene. CDR3 nucleotide sequence: TGTGCCAGTAGTATTCTCCTCCCGCCTCCTAATGAAAAACTGTTTTTT. Its protein is CASSILLPPPNEKLFF.